This is a list of T cell receptor beta chains from one sample in a study of early T cells in non-severe SARS-CoV-2 infection. MiXCR, run by TCRdb on the 5' RACE reads, gives a single entry per CDR3 protein. This sample has 30,000 to 35,000 distinct CDR3 sequences, with roughly 7.2% found just once. The sequenced sample consisted of whole blood. These receptor sequences come from an adult who was a healthcare worker with PCR-confirmed SARS-CoV-2 infection or an uninfected control (not recorded which). Each CDR3 is given with its conserved first and last residue. D genes are given only for firm matches. Size is omitted from some rows. Given values are once, few, many or a class for expanded clones.

J gene: TRBJ2-1
clone size: many
D gene: TRBD2
V gene: TRBV20-1
CDR3 protein: CSARRGSLAGGGNEQFF
CDR3 DNA: TGCAGTGCTAGACGAGGATCGCTAGCGGGAGGAGGCAATGAGCAGTTCTTC

J gene: TRBJ2-4
clone size: many
D gene: .
V gene: TRBV9
CDR3 protein: CASSALASHIQYF
CDR3 DNA: TGTGCCAGCAGCGCCCTAGCATCTCACATTCAGTACTTC

J gene: TRBJ1-1
clone size: many
D gene: .
V gene: TRBV12-3/TRBV12-4
CDR3 protein: CASSPRLSKNTEAFF
CDR3 DNA: TGTGCCAGCAGTCCCCGTTTGAGCAAGAACACTGAAGCTTTCTTT

J gene: TRBJ2-7
clone size: many
D gene: TRBD1
V gene: TRBV5-4
CDR3 protein: CASSGDRSGEQYF
CDR3 DNA: TGTGCCAGCAGCGGGGACAGGTCAGGGGAGCAGTACTTC

J gene: TRBJ1-1
clone size: many
D gene: TRBD1
V gene: TRBV6-5
CDR3 protein: CASTNHGTENTEAFF
CDR3 DNA: TGTGCCAGCACCAACCATGGGACAGAGAACACTGAAGCTTTCTTT

J gene: TRBJ2-3
clone size: many
D gene: TRBD2
V gene: TRBV28
CDR3 protein: CASIKGPSGTQYF
CDR3 DNA: TGTGCCAGCATCAAGGGACCTAGCGGGACGCAGTATTTT

J gene: TRBJ1-5
clone size: many
D gene: .
V gene: TRBV10-3
CDR3 protein: CAISASRTGGQPQHF
CDR3 DNA: TGTGCCATCAGCGCAAGTCGGACGGGCGGGCAGCCCCAGCATTTT

J gene: TRBJ1-3
clone size: many
D gene: .
V gene: TRBV9
CDR3 protein: CASSSRGSGNTIYF
CDR3 DNA: TGTGCCAGCAGTAGTAGGGGCTCTGGAAACACCATATATTTT

J gene: TRBJ2-4
clone size: few
D gene: .
V gene: TRBV24-1
CDR3 protein: CATRLPGGIQYF
CDR3 DNA: TGTGCCACCAGGCTCCCCGGGGGCATTCAGTACTTC

J gene: TRBJ2-6
clone size: many
D gene: TRBD1
V gene: TRBV20-1
CDR3 protein: CSARGQGKFGGANVLTF
CDR3 DNA: TGCAGTGCTAGAGGACAGGGGAAATTCGGTGGGGCCAACGTCCTGACTTTC

J gene: TRBJ2-7
clone size: many
D gene: TRBD1
V gene: TRBV18
CDR3 protein: CASSLSGQGAYEQYF
CDR3 DNA: TGTGCCAGCTCACTTTCGGGACAGGGGGCGTACGAGCAGTACTTC

J gene: TRBJ1-1
clone size: .
D gene: .
V gene: TRBV27
CDR3 protein: CASSLGRGSEAFF
CDR3 DNA: TGTGCCAGCAGTCTGGGACGGGGTTCTGAAGCTTTCTTT

J gene: TRBJ1-2
clone size: many
D gene: .
V gene: TRBV27
CDR3 protein: CASSLSGGVSYGYTF
CDR3 DNA: TGTGCCAGCAGTTTATCCGGAGGGGTTAGCTATGGCTACACCTTC

J gene: TRBJ2-2
clone size: many
D gene: TRBD2
V gene: TRBV7-2
CDR3 protein: CASSLAGAVAGAGELFF
CDR3 DNA: TGTGCCAGCAGCTTAGCGGGGGCGGTAGCGGGAGCCGGGGAGCTGTTTTTT

J gene: TRBJ1-3
clone size: few
D gene: .
V gene: TRBV2
CDR3 protein: CASSESRGGNTIYF
CDR3 DNA: TGTGCCAGCAGTGAATCCAGGGGCGGAAACACCATATATTTT

J gene: TRBJ2-1
clone size: many
D gene: .
V gene: TRBV19
CDR3 protein: CASSINKAPYNEQFF
CDR3 DNA: TGTGCCAGTAGTATTAACAAGGCGCCCTACAATGAGCAGTTCTTC

J gene: TRBJ2-3
clone size: many
D gene: .
V gene: TRBV2
CDR3 protein: CASSEAQREWSTDTQYF
CDR3 DNA: TGTGCCAGCAGTGAAGCGCAAAGGGAGTGGAGCACAGATACGCAGTATTTT

J gene: TRBJ2-7
clone size: .
D gene: TRBD1
V gene: TRBV19
CDR3 protein: CASSATGGIYEQYF
CDR3 DNA: TGTGCCAGTAGTGCCACAGGGGGCATTTACGAGCAGTACTTC

J gene: TRBJ2-4
clone size: .
D gene: TRBD2
V gene: TRBV6-5
CDR3 protein: CASSRAGVAPKNIQYF
CDR3 DNA: TGTGCCAGCTCACGAGCGGGAGTAGCTCCCAAAAACATTCAGTACTTC

J gene: TRBJ2-5
clone size: many
D gene: TRBD1
V gene: TRBV12-3/TRBV12-4
CDR3 protein: CASSGQVAQETQYF
CDR3 DNA: TGTGCCAGCAGTGGACAGGTAGCTCAAGAGACCCAGTACTTC

J gene: TRBJ1-5
clone size: many
D gene: .
V gene: TRBV20-1
CDR3 protein: CSAPLGGAYQPQHF
CDR3 DNA: TGCAGTGCCCCACTCGGGGGGGCCTATCAGCCCCAGCATTTT

J gene: TRBJ1-1
clone size: many
D gene: .
V gene: TRBV7-2
CDR3 protein: CASTILDSNTEAFF
CDR3 DNA: TGTGCCAGCACCATCCTCGACTCGAACACTGAAGCTTTCTTT

J gene: TRBJ2-2
clone size: many
D gene: .
V gene: TRBV4-1
CDR3 protein: CASSQTGGLNTGELFF
CDR3 DNA: TGCGCCAGCAGCCAGACAGGTGGGCTGAACACCGGGGAGCTGTTTTTT

J gene: TRBJ2-3
clone size: .
D gene: .
V gene: TRBV7-2
CDR3 protein: CASSSGGTDTQYF
CDR3 DNA: TGTGCCAGCAGCTCAGGCGGGACAGATACGCAGTATTTT

J gene: TRBJ1-1
clone size: many
D gene: TRBD1
V gene: TRBV29-1
CDR3 protein: CSVGQGDTEAFF
CDR3 DNA: TGCAGCGTTGGACAGGGGGACACTGAAGCTTTCTTT

J gene: TRBJ2-7
clone size: many
D gene: .
V gene: TRBV6-4
CDR3 protein: CARLGFGYEQYF
CDR3 DNA: TGTGCCAGACTGGGATTTGGCTACGAGCAGTACTTC

J gene: TRBJ1-2
clone size: .
D gene: .
V gene: TRBV5-1
CDR3 protein: CASSLAHTYGYTF
CDR3 DNA: TGCGCCAGCAGCTTGGCACATACCTATGGCTACACCTTC

J gene: TRBJ1-1
clone size: many
D gene: TRBD1
V gene: TRBV9
CDR3 protein: CASSPGQGWNTEAFF
CDR3 DNA: TGTGCCAGCAGCCCAGGACAGGGGTGGAACACTGAAGCTTTCTTT

J gene: TRBJ2-1
clone size: many
D gene: TRBD2
V gene: TRBV28
CDR3 protein: CASSPGLAGGPRSYNEQFF
CDR3 DNA: TGTGCCAGCAGTCCGGGACTAGCGGGAGGGCCGAGGTCCTACAATGAGCAGTTCTTC

J gene: TRBJ2-3
clone size: many
D gene: TRBD2
V gene: TRBV28
CDR3 protein: CASSGLAGEGDTQYF
CDR3 DNA: TGTGCCAGCAGTGGACTAGCGGGAGAGGGAGATACGCAGTATTTT

J gene: TRBJ1-1
clone size: .
D gene: TRBD1
V gene: TRBV28
CDR3 protein: CASSPNRGRGTEAFF
CDR3 DNA: TGTGCCAGCAGCCCAAACAGGGGGCGAGGGACTGAAGCTTTCTTT

J gene: TRBJ2-2
clone size: many
D gene: .
V gene: TRBV7-6
CDR3 protein: CASSLAQKGTTGELFF
CDR3 DNA: TGTGCCAGCAGCTTAGCACAGAAAGGGACCACCGGGGAGCTGTTTTTT

J gene: TRBJ2-2
clone size: many
D gene: .
V gene: TRBV6-5
CDR3 protein: CASRRGTGELFF
CDR3 DNA: TGTGCCAGCAGAAGGGGGACCGGGGAGCTGTTTTTT

J gene: TRBJ2-4
clone size: many
D gene: .
V gene: TRBV20-1
CDR3 protein: CSVFTGTKNIQYF
CDR3 DNA: TGCAGTGTCTTTACAGGGACCAAAAACATTCAGTACTTC

J gene: TRBJ1-5
clone size: .
D gene: .
V gene: TRBV27
CDR3 protein: CASSSVNQPQHF
CDR3 DNA: TGTGCCAGCAGTTCCGTTAATCAGCCCCAGCATTTT

J gene: TRBJ2-3
clone size: .
D gene: .
V gene: TRBV5-1
CDR3 protein: CASSRGAADADTQYF
CDR3 DNA: TGCGCCAGCAGCCGTGGGGCAGCGGACGCAGATACGCAGTATTTT

J gene: TRBJ2-7
clone size: many
D gene: .
V gene: TRBV7-2
CDR3 protein: CASSRGTSYEQYF
CDR3 DNA: TGTGCCAGCAGCCGAGGGACTTCCTACGAGCAGTACTTC

J gene: TRBJ2-7
clone size: few
D gene: TRBD2
V gene: TRBV27
CDR3 protein: CASSLSAGGMQYEQYF
CDR3 DNA: TGTGCCAGCAGTTTATCGGCGGGGGGCATGCAATACGAGCAGTACTTC

J gene: TRBJ1-2
clone size: many
D gene: .
V gene: TRBV29-1
CDR3 protein: CSVEDFGTFYGYTF
CDR3 DNA: TGCAGCGTTGAAGATTTTGGGACATTCTATGGCTACACCTTC

J gene: TRBJ1-2
clone size: many
D gene: TRBD1
V gene: TRBV5-4
CDR3 protein: CASSLGTGVRGYTF
CDR3 DNA: TGTGCCAGCAGCTTGGGGACAGGGGTTCGTGGCTACACCTTC

J gene: TRBJ1-5
clone size: few
D gene: .
V gene: TRBV5-6
CDR3 protein: CASSLGATESNQPQHF
CDR3 DNA: TGTGCCAGCAGCTTGGGTGCGACAGAAAGCAATCAGCCCCAGCATTTT

J gene: TRBJ1-1
clone size: many
D gene: .
V gene: TRBV20-1
CDR3 protein: CSAGRGRVTEAFF
CDR3 DNA: TGCAGTGCAGGCAGGGGCAGGGTCACTGAAGCTTTCTTT

J gene: TRBJ2-7
clone size: many
D gene: TRBD2
V gene: TRBV6-5
CDR3 protein: CASGTSGSYEQYF
CDR3 DNA: TGTGCCAGCGGGACTAGCGGGAGTTACGAGCAGTACTTC

J gene: TRBJ2-3
clone size: many
D gene: TRBD2
V gene: TRBV29-1
CDR3 protein: CSVDPPASGSADTQYF
CDR3 DNA: TGCAGCGTTGACCCCCCGGCTAGCGGGAGCGCCGATACGCAGTATTTT

J gene: TRBJ2-7
clone size: many
D gene: TRBD1
V gene: TRBV12-3/TRBV12-4
CDR3 protein: CASSLSGTGLFSYEQYF
CDR3 DNA: TGTGCCAGCAGTTTGTCCGGGACAGGACTTTTTTCCTACGAGCAGTACTTC

J gene: TRBJ1-5
clone size: few
D gene: .
V gene: TRBV20-1
CDR3 protein: CSARVPANQPQHF
CDR3 DNA: TGCAGTGCTAGAGTTCCAGCAAATCAGCCCCAGCATTTT

J gene: TRBJ2-1
clone size: many
D gene: TRBD2
V gene: TRBV18
CDR3 protein: CASSPGTSGRANNEQFF
CDR3 DNA: TGTGCCAGCTCCCCTGGGACTAGCGGGAGGGCAAACAATGAGCAGTTCTTC

J gene: TRBJ1-1
clone size: medium-sized
D gene: .
V gene: TRBV4-3
CDR3 protein: CASSQGLTNTEAFF
CDR3 DNA: TGCGCCAGCAGCCAAGGCCTGACGAACACTGAAGCTTTCTTT

J gene: TRBJ1-6
clone size: many
D gene: .
V gene: TRBV28
CDR3 protein: CASSLLDNSPLHF
CDR3 DNA: TGTGCCAGCAGTTTACTGGACAACTCACCCCTCCACTTT

J gene: TRBJ2-5
clone size: many
D gene: TRBD1
V gene: TRBV7-9
CDR3 protein: CASSRDRGLQETQYF
CDR3 DNA: TGTGCCAGCAGCCGAGACAGGGGCCTTCAAGAGACCCAGTACTTC

J gene: TRBJ1-2
clone size: many
D gene: .
V gene: TRBV12-2
CDR3 protein: CASRLGGQKANYGYTF
CDR3 DNA: TGTGCAAGTCGCTTAGGAGGACAGAAAGCTAACTATGGCTACACCTTC

J gene: TRBJ1-1
clone size: few
D gene: .
V gene: TRBV7-2
CDR3 protein: CASSNTGLSNTEAFF
CDR3 DNA: TGTGCCAGCAGTAACACAGGGCTATCGAACACTGAAGCTTTCTTT

J gene: TRBJ1-2
clone size: many
D gene: TRBD1
V gene: TRBV19
CDR3 protein: CASSIVPAGQYYGYTF
CDR3 DNA: TGTGCCAGTAGTATAGTCCCGGCGGGACAGTACTATGGCTACACCTTC

J gene: TRBJ2-7
clone size: few
D gene: TRBD2
V gene: TRBV20-1
CDR3 protein: CSAITTSGRTGEQYF
CDR3 DNA: TGCAGTGCTATTACGACTAGCGGGAGGACAGGCGAGCAGTACTTC

J gene: TRBJ2-3
clone size: .
D gene: TRBD2
V gene: TRBV29-1
CDR3 protein: CSVAGASLAGGPNTQYF
CDR3 DNA: TGCAGCGTCGCCGGTGCCTCACTAGCGGGAGGGCCGAATACGCAGTATTTT

J gene: TRBJ2-3
clone size: .
D gene: .
V gene: TRBV7-2
CDR3 protein: CASSSSYLSTDTQYF
CDR3 DNA: TGTGCCAGCAGCTCTAGCTACCTTAGCACAGATACGCAGTATTTT

J gene: TRBJ2-2
clone size: many
D gene: .
V gene: TRBV12-3/TRBV12-4
CDR3 protein: CASSLAGGTGELFF
CDR3 DNA: TGTGCCAGCAGTTTAGCGGGAGGCACCGGGGAGCTGTTTTTT

J gene: TRBJ1-6
clone size: .
D gene: .
V gene: TRBV7-2
CDR3 protein: CASSPGGRRNSPLHF
CDR3 DNA: TGTGCCAGCAGCCCGGGGGGGCGCAGGAATTCACCCCTCCACTTT

J gene: TRBJ2-6
clone size: many
D gene: .
V gene: TRBV6-6
CDR3 protein: CASTALVSGANVLTF
CDR3 DNA: TGTGCCAGCACCGCATTAGTCTCTGGGGCCAACGTCCTGACTTTC

J gene: TRBJ2-7
clone size: many
D gene: .
V gene: TRBV4-3
CDR3 protein: CASSQDRVVGRFSYEQYF
CDR3 DNA: TGCGCCAGCAGCCAAGATCGAGTAGTAGGCAGATTCTCGTACGAGCAGTACTTC